The 16 T cell receptor beta chains listed next were all sequenced from one sample in a study of blood T cell repertoires in COVID-19. Profiled with immunoSEQ multiplex PCR; TCRdb holds only in-frame clones, not every one. The sample lists around 67,000 clones; around nine tenths were seen once. The sequenced sample consisted of peripheral blood. The receptors were gathered from a woman aged 80 or over with active or convalescent COVID-19.

This clone was observed once. The V gene is TRBV7-3, the J gene TRBJ2-3, with D tentatively TRBD2 (5 bases). The V gene's germline CDR1 is SGHTA and CDR2 FQGTGA. The V gene lost 3 bases and the J gene lost 4 bases, with 11 bases spanning the gap. This CDR3 contains 14 residues. CDR3 bases: TGTGCCAGCAGCTTCTCCGGGAAGCCAGATACGCAGTATTTT. Its protein is CASSFSGKPDTQYF. Looking up the rest from reference TRBV7-3 and TRBJ2-3 gives the full variable domain: GAGVSQTPSNKVTEKGKYVELRCDPISGHTALYWYRQSLGQGPEFLIYFQGTGAADDSGLPNDRFFAVRPEGSVSTLKIQRTERGDSAVYLCASSFSGKPDTQYFGPGTRLTVL.

This clone has just a few counts. CDR3 bases: TGTGCCAGCAGTTACCCCGCCGGGACAGGGAACACTGAAGCTTTCTTT. Encoded protein: CASSYPAGTGNTEAFF. The chain carries TRBV6-5 and TRBJ1-1; 8 bases are a match to TRBD1. The germline V gene encodes CDR1 MNHEY and CDR2 SVGAGI. The CDR3 spans 16 residues. V lost 2 bases and J lost 1; bases outside the gene matches: 6.

The chain joins TRBV29-1 to TRBJ2-5; 7 bases fit TRBD1. Germline loops: CDR1 SQVTM, CDR2 ANQGSEA. This CDR3 has 13 amino acids. V lost 8 bases and J lost 4; bases outside the gene matches: 10. In DNA form, the CDR3 reads TGCAGCCTCAGGGGGACAAGGTCAGAGACCCAGTACTTC. This gives the protein CSLRGTRSETQYF.

This clone was observed once. The gene calls are TRBV6-5 and TRBJ1-2; 10 bases are a match to TRBD1. CDR1 MNHEY and CDR2 SVGAGI come from the germline V gene. The CDR3 is 14 residues long. Trimming cost V 4 bases and J 3 bases; bases outside gene matches: 2. As DNA, the CDR3 is TGTGCCAGCAGTTGGACAGGGGGGGACTATGGCTACACCTTC. Residues: CASSWTGGDYGYTF.

The chain links TRBV10-3 to TRBJ2-1; D not resolved. The germline CDR1 and CDR2 sequences are ENHRY and SYGVKD. The CDR3 has 12 residues. Trimming left V 2 bases short and J 10 bases short, with 9 bases between. The CDR3 coding sequence is TGTGCCATCAGTGAGACCCAGGTCGAGCAGTTCTTC. Translation gives CAISETQVEQFF.

CDR3 loop: CASSIQGSGANVLTF. Here the CDR3 DNA reads TGTGCCAGTAGTATCCAGGGTTCTGGGGCCAACGTCCTGACTTTC. The chain carries TRBV19 and TRBJ2-6, with D perhaps TRBD1 (5 bases). This CDR3 contains 15 residues. V dropped 3 bases and J dropped 1 base, with 7 bases sitting between them. Germline lookup yields CDR1 LNHDA and CDR2 SQIVND (reference sequence).

The chain joins TRBV5-5 to TRBJ2-3; 8 positions agree with TRBD2. The ends lost 7 bases at V and 2 bases at J; junction bases unmatched: 12. The CDR3 length is 16 residues. The germline gives CDR1 SGHKS, CDR2 YYEKEE (reference sequence). The DNA of the CDR3 is TGTGCCAGCTACCCCGGGGCTAGCGGGCCCACAGATACGCAGTATTTT. Its translation: CASYPGASGPTDTQYF.

The CDR3 nucleotides are TGCGCCAGCAGCTTGGGCGGGAGTGAATACGAGCAGTACTTC. It translates to CASSLGGSEYEQYF. The gene calls are TRBV5-1 and TRBJ2-7, with 7 bases matching TRBD2. This CDR3 contains 14 residues. With 0 bases clipped from V and 4 bases from J, the junction kept 4 bases outside the gene matches. Germline V gives CDR1 SGHRS, CDR2 YFSETQ.

This sequence joins TRBV7-7 and TRBJ2-5; 8 bases agree with TRBD2. After removal of 1 base from V and 7 bases from J, the junction contained 8 bases not matched to a gene. This CDR3 has 15 amino acids. Germline V CDR1 and CDR2: SSHAT, FNYEAQ (reference sequence). CDR3 protein: CASSLVAGRLGTQYF. CDR3 in DNA: TGTGCCAGCAGCTTAGTAGCGGGGCGCCTCGGGACCCAGTACTTC. Full variable domain (rest looked up from reference TRBV7-7 and TRBJ2-5): GAGVSQSPRYKVTKRGQDVTLRCDPISSHATLYWYQQALGQGPEFLTYFNYEAQPDKSGLPSDRFSAERPEGSISTLTIQRTEQRDSAMYRCASSLVAGRLGTQYFGPGTRLLVL.

This chain uses TRBV27 with TRBJ1-2; D gene unclear. The V gene lost 3 bases and the J gene lost 3 bases, with 20 bases spanning the gap. This CDR3 spans 17 amino acids. Per the germline V gene, CDR1 is MNHEY and CDR2 is SMNVEV (reference sequence). Here the CDR3 DNA reads TGTGCCAGCAGTTTTATAGCGAGAGGGAGGGCCGACTATGGCTACACCTTC. The encoded protein is CASSFIARGRADYGYTF.

This chain uses TRBV6-5 with TRBJ2-3; D not certain. Germline V gene data show CDR1 as MNHEY and CDR2 as SVGAGI. The CDR3 totals 13 residues. V lost 2 bases and J lost 6, with 9 bases in between. The CDR3 loop reads CASSYRHRDTQYF. The CDR3 nucleotides read TGTGCCAGCAGTTACAGACACCGGGATACGCAGTATTTT.

The V and J genes are TRBV11-1 and TRBJ1-2; 9 bases map to TRBD1. The CDR3 totals 14 residues. V shed 5 bases and J 4 bases; nucleotides not matched to a gene: 5. Germline V lookup: CDR1 SGHAT, CDR2 FQDESV (reference sequence). DNA of the CDR3: TGTGCCAGCAGCCCGACAGGGGGGAGCTATGGCTACACCTTC. Translated: CASSPTGGSYGYTF.

The count of this clone is one. This rearrangement joins TRBV24-1 to TRBJ2-5, with D unresolved. Germline V gene sequence: CDR1 KGHDR, CDR2 SFDVKD. Trimming stripped 5 bases from V and 4 bases from J, with 10 bases between. This CDR3 is built from 13 residues. CDR3: CATSVGSLETQYF. The CDR3 DNA sequence: TGTGCCACCAGTGTGGGCAGTCTAGAGACCCAGTACTTC.

This clone was detected only a few times. This chain joins TRBV18 and TRBJ1-2; 7 bases are a match to TRBD1. The germline gives CDR1 KGHSH, CDR2 LQKENI. The CDR3 sequence is 14 residues long. V gave up 0 bases and J gave up 6 bases; unmatched junction bases: 4. CDR3 DNA sequence: TGTGCCAGCTCACCACCTGGACAGGAGGATGGCTACACCTTC. Protein sequence: CASSPPGQEDGYTF.

The V gene is TRBV6-2 or TRBV6-3, the J gene TRBJ1-5; no clear D gene. Trimming left V 5 bases short and J 6 bases short, with 8 bases between. CDR1 is MNHEY, CDR2 SVGEGT, per germline. This CDR3 spans 12 amino acids. The CDR3 bases are TGTGCCAGCAGTGGCCCTTTTCAGCCCCAGCATTTT. Its translation: CASSGPFQPQHF.

The chain links TRBV5-6 to TRBJ2-5, with TRBD1 matching over 7 bases. The CDR3 has 15 amino acids. J gave up 1 base and V 1 base, and 4 bases lay outside the gene matches. Germline V gene sequence: CDR1 SGHDT, CDR2 YYEEEE. The CDR3 protein is CASSLIGTVQETQYF. For the CDR3, the DNA is TGTGCCAGCAGCTTGATCGGGACAGTCCAAGAGACCCAGTACTTC.